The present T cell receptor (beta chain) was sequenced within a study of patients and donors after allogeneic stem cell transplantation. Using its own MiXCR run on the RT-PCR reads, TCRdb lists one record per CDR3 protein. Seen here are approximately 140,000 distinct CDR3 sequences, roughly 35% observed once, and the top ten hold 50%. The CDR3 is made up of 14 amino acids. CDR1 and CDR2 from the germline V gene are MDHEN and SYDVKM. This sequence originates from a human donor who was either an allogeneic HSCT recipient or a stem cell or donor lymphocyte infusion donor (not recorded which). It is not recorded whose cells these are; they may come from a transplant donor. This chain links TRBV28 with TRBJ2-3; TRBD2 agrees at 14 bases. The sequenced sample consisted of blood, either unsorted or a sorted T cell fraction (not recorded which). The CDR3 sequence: CATSGGAGTDTQYF. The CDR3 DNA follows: TGTGCGACTAGCGGGGGGGCCGGGACAGATACGCAGTATTTT.